These 31 T cell receptor beta chains originate from one sample sequenced in a study of OX40 agonist ivuxolimab in advanced cancers. The repertoire was sequenced with immunoSEQ multiplex PCR; TCRdb's copy has only in-frame clones and lacks some. The sample comprises more than 100,000 clones, over 85% of which are singletons, and about 0.14% rests with the top ten. Sequencing was performed on CD4+ or CD8+ T cells sorted from blood, taken in a trial of the OX40 agonist ivuxolimab. The receptors were gathered from an adult with an advanced solid tumor such as melanoma, head and neck, liver or kidney cancer.

V usage is TRBV28 and J usage is TRBJ2-5; 13 bases map to TRBD2. Germline loops: CDR1 MDHEN, CDR2 SYDVKM. V lost 11 bases, J lost 5 bases, and 5 bases stayed unmatched. This CDR3 has 13 amino acids. CDR3 nucleotide sequence: TGTGCCGGCGGGACTAGCGGGGTGGAGACCCAGTACTTC. Translating it yields CAGGTSGVETQYF.

This chain links TRBV5-1 with TRBJ2-3; D gene uncertain. This CDR3 has 16 residues. The germline V gene encodes CDR1 SGHRS and CDR2 YFSETQ. V dropped 0 bases and J dropped 2 bases, with 13 bases sitting between them. CDR3 sequence reads: CASSLGSQIYTDTQYF. The CDR3 DNA reads as TGCGCCAGCAGCTTGGGGTCGCAGATTTACACAGATACGCAGTATTTT. Full variable domain (rest looked up from reference TRBV5-1 and TRBJ2-3): KAGVTQTPRYLIKTRGQQVTLSCSPISGHRSVSWYQQTPGQGLQFLFEYFSETQRNKGNFPGRFSGRQFSNSRSEMNVSTLELGDSALYLCASSLGSQIYTDTQYFGPGTRLTVL.

The J gene is TRBJ2-7, the V gene TRBV18, with 9 bases aligning to TRBD1. V shed 6 bases, J shed 2 bases, and the junction held 5 bases outside the gene matches. Per germline, CDR1 KGHSH and CDR2 LQKENI. The CDR3 has 14 amino acids. This CDR3 reads CASSQGTGTYEQYF. CDR3 nucleotide sequence: TGTGCCAGCTCCCAGGGGACAGGGACCTACGAGCAGTACTTC.

V is TRBV11-2 and J is TRBJ2-7; possible D gene TRBD1, 5 bases. With 7 bases removed from V and 7 bases from J, the gap between germline ends came to 23 bases. The CDR3 has 15 residues. Looked up from germline, CDR1 is SGHAT and CDR2 is FQNNGV. The CDR3 sequence is CASTPMARALREQYF. The CDR3 DNA reads TGTGCCAGCACCCCGATGGCCAGGGCCCTTCGTGAGCAGTACTTC. The full variable domain, with the rest looked up from reference TRBV11-2 and TRBJ2-7, is EAGVAQSPRYKIIEKRQSVAFWCNPISGHATLYWYQQILGQGPKLLIQFQNNGVVDDSQLPKDRFSAERLKGVDSTLKIQPAKLEDSAVYLCASTPMARALREQYFGPGTRLTVT.

The chain has TRBV20-1 and TRBJ1-4; no reliable D call. The V end lost 3 bases, the J end lost 6 bases, and 5 bases lay between the germline ends. This CDR3 has 11 amino acids. The V gene's germline CDR1 is DFQATT and CDR2 SNEGSKA (reference sequence). The CDR3 sequence: CSASGHEKLFF. The CDR3 DNA follows: TGCAGTGCTAGTGGTCATGAAAAACTGTTTTTT.

The chain joins TRBV10-1 to TRBJ2-1, with D perhaps TRBD1 (6 bases). CDR1 is WNHNN and CDR2 is SYGVQD in the germline V gene (reference sequence). Trimming left V 8 bases short and J 7 bases short, with 21 bases between. This CDR3 has 15 amino acids. CDR3 bases: TGCGCCAGCCAACTAGACAGGTACATAGCGAATGAGCAGTTCTTC. It yields the protein CASQLDRYIANEQFF.

This chain uses TRBV28 with TRBJ1-2; D not certain. The CDR3 loop spans 12 amino acids. Per the germline V gene, CDR1 is MDHEN and CDR2 is SYDVKM. Between the trimmed V and J ends, which lost 6 bases and 1 base, there was a span of 6 bases. The chain's CDR3 is CASSDLNYGYTF. In nucleotides, the CDR3 is TGTGCCAGCAGCGACCTTAACTATGGCTACACCTTC.

This chain uses TRBV6-1 with TRBJ2-7; 7 nucleotides align to TRBD2. Germline assignment: CDR1 MNHNS and CDR2 SASEGT. V gave up 4 bases and J gave up 4 bases; unmatched junction bases: 4. The CDR3 totals 13 residues. CDR3 sequence (DNA): TGTGCCAGCAGTGTGCGGACTAGTTACGAGCAGTACTTC. Its protein is CASSVRTSYEQYF.

The V call is TRBV6-6, the J call TRBJ1-1; D may be TRBD1 (6 bases). The CDR3 spans 15 residues. CDR1 is MNHNY and CDR2 is SVGAGI in the germline V gene (reference sequence). The V and J ends lost 2 bases and 2 bases respectively, with 12 bases between them. Here the CDR3 DNA reads TGTGCCAGCAGTTACGCGGGGGCCTTAAACACTGAAGCTTTCTTT. Protein: CASSYAGALNTEAFF.

The rearrangement joins TRBV2 to TRBJ2-2; TRBD2 matches 11 bases. CDR3 length: 16 residues. Germline assignment: CDR1 SNHLY and CDR2 FYNNEI. The junction had 4 bases not matched to a gene; V was cut back by 6 bases and J by 1 base. This CDR3 is CASRGGLAENTGELFF. The CDR3 bases are TGTGCCAGCAGGGGGGGACTAGCGGAGAACACCGGGGAGCTGTTTTTT.

For the CDR3, the DNA is TGTGCCAGCAGCCCCCACTCTGGACTAGTCTCAGAGACCCAGTACTTC. Protein sequence: CASSPHSGLVSETQYF. This sequence joins TRBV9 and TRBJ2-5, with 7 bases matching TRBD2. V shed 4 bases, J shed 4 bases, and the junction held 13 bases outside the gene matches. Per the germline V gene, CDR1 is SGDLS and CDR2 is YYNGEE. CDR3 length: 16 amino acids.

In its sample, this clone was seen once. The rearrangement joins TRBV5-1 to TRBJ1-2; D gene unclear. Germline-derived CDR1 and CDR2 are SGHRS and YFSETQ. V dropped 2 bases and J dropped 3 bases, with 11 bases sitting between them. This CDR3 contains 14 residues. As DNA, the CDR3 is TGCGCCAGCAGCTTAGAACAGCCAGACTATGGCTACACCTTC. As protein: CASSLEQPDYGYTF.

This chain connects TRBV19 to TRBJ2-7, with 7 bases identical to TRBD1. Germline V gives CDR1 LNHDA, CDR2 SQIVND (reference sequence). The CDR3 has 15 residues. The V segment lost 4 bases and the J segment 0 bases; nucleotides outside the gene matches: 6. CDR3 amino acids: CASSTTGLSSYEQYF. For the CDR3, the DNA is TGTGCCAGTAGTACGACAGGGTTGAGCTCCTACGAGCAGTACTTC.

The rearrangement uses TRBV28 and TRBJ2-7; D unresolved. The germline V and J ends were trimmed by 10 bases and 5 bases, with 21 bases remaining between them. The CDR3 runs 14 residues. Germline lookup yields CDR1 MDHEN and CDR2 SYDVKM. The CDR3 region is CATRSQKGTNEQYF. For the CDR3, the DNA is TGTGCCACCAGGTCACAAAAAGGAACTAACGAGCAGTACTTC. Full variable domain (missing parts from reference TRBV28 and TRBJ2-7): DVKVTQSSRYLVKRTGEKVFLECVQDMDHENMFWYRQDPGLGLRLIYFSYDVKMKEKGDIPEGYSVSREKKERFSLILESASTNQTSMYLCATRSQKGTNEQYFGPGTRLTVT.

V is TRBV2 and J is TRBJ1-2; TRBD1 is a possible D gene (5 bases). The V gene lost 9 bases and the J gene lost 4 bases, with 18 bases spanning the gap. The CDR3 is 14 residues long. From germline, CDR1 is SNHLY and CDR2 FYNNEI. In DNA form, the CDR3 reads TGTGCCAGGACGCCTTTGGGGCAAAGCTATGGCTACACCTTC. It translates to CARTPLGQSYGYTF.

V and J are TRBV18 and TRBJ1-5, with TRBD1 matching 11 bases. CDR3 length: 17 amino acids. V lost 6 bases and J lost 0; bases outside the gene matches: 7. The germline gives CDR1 KGHSH, CDR2 LQKENI. DNA of the CDR3: TGTGCCAGCTCGACGGGACAGGGGGTTTATAGCAATCAGCCCCAGCATTTT. Protein sequence: CASSTGQGVYSNQPQHF. Full variable domain (outside the CDR3, taken from reference TRBV18 and TRBJ1-5): NAGVMQNPRHLVRRRGQEARLRCSPMKGHSHVYWYRQLPEEGLKFMVYLQKENIIDESGMPKERFSAEFPKEGPSILRIQQVVRGDSAAYFCASSTGQGVYSNQPQHFGDGTRLSIL.

The V call is TRBV29-1, the J call TRBJ2-5; 9 positions match TRBD1. The CDR3 consists of 13 residues. V shed 4 bases, J shed 4 bases, and the junction held 4 bases outside the gene matches. In germline, CDR1 is SQVTM, CDR2 ANQGSEA. The CDR3 region is CSVAQGARETQYF. The CDR3 coding sequence is TGCAGCGTTGCACAGGGGGCGAGAGAGACCCAGTACTTC.

This chain uses TRBV6-5 with TRBJ1-1; tentatively, D is TRBD1 (6 bases). This CDR3 comprises 13 residues. V dropped 8 bases and J dropped 6 bases, with 16 bases sitting between them. The germline gives CDR1 MNHEY, CDR2 SVGAGI. CDR3 nucleotides: TGTGCCAGCTCGAGGGGGGGTGAGGCTGAAGCTTTCTTT. Translation: CASSRGGEAEAFF.

The V gene is TRBV6-1, the J gene TRBJ2-7; unclear D gene. The CDR3 is 14 amino acids. Germline-derived CDR1 and CDR2 are MNHNS and SASEGT. V lost 2 bases to trimming and J lost 2 bases, with 10 bases between them. CDR3 nucleotides: TGTGCCAGCAGTGAATCGTGGGCCGCCTACGAGCAGTACTTC. Protein: CASSESWAAYEQYF.

In nucleotides, the CDR3 is TGTGCCAGCAGCCGAATTCATACGGGGACAACTAATGAAAAACTGTTTTTT. This translates into CASSRIHTGTTNEKLFF. This chain joins TRBV5-6 and TRBJ1-4; no clear D gene. This CDR3 has 17 residues. Between the trimmed V and J ends, which lost 4 bases and 0 bases, there was a span of 16 bases. CDR1 is SGHDT and CDR2 is YYEEEE in the germline V gene.

This clone was recorded only once. The gene calls are TRBV5-1 and TRBJ1-4; maybe TRBD1 (6 bases). The V gene lost 4 bases and the J gene lost 1 base, with 17 bases spanning the gap. Germline values: CDR1 SGHRS, CDR2 YFSETQ. The CDR3 extends over 17 amino acids. CDR3 DNA: TGCGCCAGCAGCCCACGACCGTTACAGGGAACTAATGAAAAACTGTTTTTT. This gives the protein CASSPRPLQGTNEKLFF.

The chain has TRBV7-6 and TRBJ2-1, with TRBD2 matching 9 bases. The junction had 2 bases not matched to a gene; V was cut back by 3 bases and J by 5 bases. Germline-derived CDR1 and CDR2 are SGHVS and FNYEAQ. This CDR3 is 14 amino acids long. CDR3 in DNA: TGTGCCAGCAGCTTGGCTAGCGGGAACAATGAGCAGTTCTTC. Protein sequence: CASSLASGNNEQFF.

The V gene is TRBV28, the J gene TRBJ2-1, with 7 positions matching TRBD1. V lost 6 bases, J lost 2 bases, and 7 bases stayed unmatched. Germline V gene sequence: CDR1 MDHEN, CDR2 SYDVKM. CDR3 length: 15 amino acids. CDR3 protein: CASRTDRAPYNEQFF. The CDR3 DNA is TGTGCCAGCAGGACTGACAGGGCTCCCTACAATGAGCAGTTCTTC. The variable domain in full, completed from reference TRBV28 and TRBJ2-1, reads DVKVTQSSRYLVKRTGEKVFLECVQDMDHENMFWYRQDPGLGLRLIYFSYDVKMKEKGDIPEGYSVSREKKERFSLILESASTNQTSMYLCASRTDRAPYNEQFFGPGTRLTVL.

J is TRBJ1-2 and V is TRBV6-1; the D gene is possibly TRBD1 (5 bases). The CDR3 loop spans 14 amino acids. The V and J ends lost 2 bases and 4 bases respectively, with 11 bases between them. Germline V gene sequence: CDR1 MNHNS, CDR2 SASEGT. CDR3 nucleotides: TGTGCCAGCAGTGAACAGGGAGAAATCTATGGCTACACCTTC. Translated: CASSEQGEIYGYTF.

The chain uses TRBV28 and TRBJ1-5; 7 bases are a match to TRBD1. The CDR3 runs to 16 residues. Germline V gene data show CDR1 as MDHEN and CDR2 as SYDVKM. J gave up 0 bases and V 6 bases, and 8 bases lay outside the gene matches. CDR3 loop: CASRPIRGISNQPQHF. CDR3 DNA: TGTGCCAGCAGACCGATCAGGGGGATTAGCAATCAGCCCCAGCATTTT.

This clone came up once. The chain couples TRBV5-6 to TRBJ1-2, with TRBD1 as a possible D gene (5 bases). V lost 4 bases and J lost 4, with 26 bases in between. The CDR3 runs to 18 residues. Germline V CDR1 and CDR2: SGHDT, YYEEEE. The DNA for the CDR3 is TGTGCCAGCAGCCCCGGTGGACCCTCGGGAGGGGCGATCTATGGCTACACCTTC. It is translated as CASSPGGPSGGAIYGYTF.

This chain connects TRBV27 to TRBJ1-2; 7 positions agree with TRBD1. With V trimmed by 2 bases and J by 3 bases, 12 bases remained unmatched. This CDR3 spans 17 amino acids. The V gene's germline CDR1 is MNHEY and CDR2 SMNVEV (reference sequence). The CDR3 region has the DNA TGTGCCAGCAGTTTACATCTGTCGGGGACAGCGGACTATGGCTACACCTTC. Translation: CASSLHLSGTADYGYTF.

The V gene is TRBV27, the J gene TRBJ1-4; TRBD1 might be the D (5 bases). The length of the CDR3 is 16 residues. Germline V gives CDR1 MNHEY, CDR2 SMNVEV (reference sequence). Trimming took off 0 bases at V and 4 bases at J, with 12 bases between the two ends. The DNA for the CDR3 is TGTGCCAGCAGTTTATCATGGCAGGGCAATAATGAAAAACTGTTTTTT. Amino acids: CASSLSWQGNNEKLFF.

This chain uses TRBV11-2 with TRBJ2-7, with D unclear. The ends were cut back, 7 bases at V and 2 bases at J, with 6 bases in the middle. The CDR3 extends over 11 amino acids. CDR1 and CDR2 from the germline V gene are SGHAT and FQNNGV. Here the CDR3 reads CASTTAYEQYF. The CDR3 coding sequence is TGTGCCAGCACCACCGCCTACGAGCAGTACTTC.

V is TRBV19 and J is TRBJ2-3; perhaps TRBD1 as D (6 bases). Germline V gene lookup returns CDR1 LNHDA and CDR2 SQIVND (reference sequence). CDR3 length equals 15 residues. V lost 3 bases and J lost 5, with 15 bases in between. The CDR3 DNA reads as TGTGCCAGTAGTATGGGGGCAGCTCCGTTAGATACGCAGTATTTT. This codes for CASSMGAAPLDTQYF. Complete variable domain (other parts from reference TRBV19 and TRBJ2-3): DGGITQSPKYLFRKEGQNVTLSCEQNLNHDAMYWYRQDPGQGLRLIYYSQIVNDFQKGDIAEGYSVSREKKESFPLTVTSAQKNPTAFYLCASSMGAAPLDTQYFGPGTRLTVL.

This sequence joins TRBV14 and TRBJ1-5, with 7 bases identical to TRBD1. With 4 bases clipped from V and 13 bases from J, the junction kept 10 bases outside the gene matches. Germline CDR1 SGHDN, CDR2 FVKESK. The CDR3 extends over 13 amino acids. The CDR3 DNA sequence: TGTGCCAGCAGCCGACCGGGACAGAGCCAACAGCATTTT. Its protein is CASSRPGQSQQHF.